The present T cell receptor (beta chain) was sequenced within a study of T cell repertoires in cytomegalovirus infection. Study-wide results and caveats: Carriers of CMV and the relevant HLA type were discriminated by public TCR beta frequency. CMV-specific TCR beta clonotypes restricted by HLA-C were the ones dominating the ex vivo response.

The CDR3 runs to 12 residues. Trimming removed 4 bases from V and 4 bases from J, with 4 bases in between. Per germline, CDR1 SGHTA and CDR2 FQGNSA. This clonotype was observed many times. As yet, its antigen is unknown. From the reads, TCRdb called clonotypes with MiXCR, one entry per CDR3 protein. The sample holds fewer than 700,000 distinct CDR3 sequences; 20% to 25% are singletons and the top ten take less than 10%. The chain couples TRBV7-2 to TRBJ2-2; no clear D. The origin of this receptor is a human donor in good health (CMV status not recorded). Some clones in this sample may be carry-over from other donors' samples. Specimen: CD8+ T cells from PBMCs. The CDR3 here is CASSYITGELFF. CDR3 nucleotide sequence: TGTGCCAGCAGCTATATCACCGGGGAGCTGTTTTTT.